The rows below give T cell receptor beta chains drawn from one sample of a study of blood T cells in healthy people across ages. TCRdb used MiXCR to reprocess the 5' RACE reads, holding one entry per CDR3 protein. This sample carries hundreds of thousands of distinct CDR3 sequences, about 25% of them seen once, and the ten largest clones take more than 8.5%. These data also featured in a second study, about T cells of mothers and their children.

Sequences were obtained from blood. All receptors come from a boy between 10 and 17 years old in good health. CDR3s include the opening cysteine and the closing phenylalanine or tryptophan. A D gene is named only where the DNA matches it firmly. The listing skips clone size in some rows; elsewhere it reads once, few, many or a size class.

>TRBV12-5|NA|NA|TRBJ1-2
TGTGCTAGTGGTCAGAACTATGGCTACACCTTC
CASGQNYGYTF
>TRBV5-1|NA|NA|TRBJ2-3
TGCGCCAGCACAGGGATTAGCACAGATACGCAGTATTTT
CASTGISTDTQYF
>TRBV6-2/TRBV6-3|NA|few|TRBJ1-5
TGTGCCAGCAGGGAAGGCACAGGGCTTGGCAATCAGCCCCAGCATTTT
CASREGTGLGNQPQHF
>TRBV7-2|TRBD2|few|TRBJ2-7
TGTGCCAGCAGCCGATCACTAGCGGGGTTAGGGTACGAGCAGTACTTC
CASSRSLAGLGYEQYF
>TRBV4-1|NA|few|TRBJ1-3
TGCGCCAGCAGCCAAGCTTCAACAGGGTTGGACACCATATATTTT
CASSQASTGLDTIYF
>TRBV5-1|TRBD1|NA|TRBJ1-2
TGCGCCAGCAGCTTGGCGGGACAGATGGTGCTGTATGGCTACACCTTC
CASSLAGQMVLYGYTF
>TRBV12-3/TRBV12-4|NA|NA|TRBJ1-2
TGTGCCAGCAATTTAGGGACCAAAAATGGCTACACCTTC
CASNLGTKNGYTF
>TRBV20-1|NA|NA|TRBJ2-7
TGCAGTGCTAGAGGGCTAGCTGGCGAGCAGTACTTC
CSARGLAGEQYF
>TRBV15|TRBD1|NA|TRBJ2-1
TGTGCCACCAGCAGTACTCCCGGGACAGGGGGAGTGTACAATGAGCAGTTCTTC
CATSSTPGTGGVYNEQFF
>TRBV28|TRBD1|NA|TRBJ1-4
TGTGCCAGCACCGCTATCGGGACAGATGAAAAACTGTTTTTT
CASTAIGTDEKLFF
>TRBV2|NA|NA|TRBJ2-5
TGTGCCAGCAGGAGGACCTCCCTAGAGACCCAGTACTTC
CASRRTSLETQYF
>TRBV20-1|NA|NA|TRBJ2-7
TGCAGTGCTGATAAAAGGCCCTACTACGAGCAGTACTTC
CSADKRPYYEQYF
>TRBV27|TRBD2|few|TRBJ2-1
TGTGCCAGCAGTTTACTAGCGGCCAATGAGCAGTTCTTC
CASSLLAANEQFF
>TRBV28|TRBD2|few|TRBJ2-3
TGTGCCAGCAGTTTATTCCCAGGGAAGACTAGCGGGGGATCCCCGGATACGCAGTATTTT
CASSLFPGKTSGGSPDTQYF
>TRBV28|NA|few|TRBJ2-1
TGTGCCAGCAGTTTACGAGGGAGCCTCTTCAGGAATGAGCAGTTCTTC
CASSLRGSLFRNEQFF
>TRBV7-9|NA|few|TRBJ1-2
TGTGCCAGCAGCTTGACGACCTATGGCTACACCTTC
CASSLTTYGYTF
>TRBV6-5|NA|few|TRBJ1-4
TGTGCCAGCAGTTACTCCAGGACTTCTGAAAAACTGTTTTTT
CASSYSRTSEKLFF
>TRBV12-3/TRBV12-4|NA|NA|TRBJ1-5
TGTGCCAGCAGTTTAGCGGAAGAATATCAGCCCCAGCATTTT
CASSLAEEYQPQHF
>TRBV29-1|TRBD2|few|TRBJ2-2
TGCAGCGTTTTGACTAGCGGGACCGGGGAGCTGTTTTTT
CSVLTSGTGELFF
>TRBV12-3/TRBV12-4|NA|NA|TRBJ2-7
TGTGCCAGCAGTTTTGAGGGGTTTGCCGACGAGCAGTACTTC
CASSFEGFADEQYF
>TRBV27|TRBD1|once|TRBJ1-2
TGTGTCAGCAGGGGGGACAGGAATAACTATGGCTACACCTTC
CVSRGDRNNYGYTF
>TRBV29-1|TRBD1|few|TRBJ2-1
TGCAGCGCGGAGCCGGGACAGGGATTCGATGAGCAGTTCTTC
CSAEPGQGFDEQFF
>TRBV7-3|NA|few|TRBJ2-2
TGTGCCAGCAGCCCCTCGTCTTGGACCGGGGAGCTGTTTTTT
CASSPSSWTGELFF
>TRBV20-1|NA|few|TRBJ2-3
TGCAGTGCCCTCGCGGTCGCGAGGAGCACAGATACGCAGTATTTT
CSALAVARSTDTQYF
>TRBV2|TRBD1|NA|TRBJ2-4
TGTGCCAGCAGTGACCAACTGGGACAGTTCAACATTCAGTACTTC
CASSDQLGQFNIQYF
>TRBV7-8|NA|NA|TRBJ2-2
TGTGCCAGCAGCTTAGCGTTCGGGGTCGGGGACACCGGGGAGCTGTTTTTT
CASSLAFGVGDTGELFF
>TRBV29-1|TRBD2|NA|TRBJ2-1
TGCAGCGTTGAAGATCTTTGGGTTCTCGGGAGGAACAATGAGCAGTTCTTC
CSVEDLWVLGRNNEQFF
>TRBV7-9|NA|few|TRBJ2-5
TGTGCCAGCAGCTCACGACAGCCGGGTAACCAAGAGACCCAGTACTTC
CASSSRQPGNQETQYF
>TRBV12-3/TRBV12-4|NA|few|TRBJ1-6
TGTGCCAGCAGACCCGGGACCACCAATTCACCCCTCCACTTT
CASRPGTTNSPLHF
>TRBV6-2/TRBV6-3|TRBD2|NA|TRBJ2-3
TGTGCCAGCAGTCTCCTAGCGGGGAGGACAGATACGCAGTATTTT
CASSLLAGRTDTQYF
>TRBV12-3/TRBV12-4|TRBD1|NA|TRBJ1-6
TGTGCCAGCAGCGAGACAGGGGTCGGGAATTCACCCCTCCACTTT
CASSETGVGNSPLHF
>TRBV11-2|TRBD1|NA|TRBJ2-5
TGTGCCAGCAGCTTAGTCGGGACAGGGCTTCTCCCCTACTTC
CASSLVGTGLLPYF
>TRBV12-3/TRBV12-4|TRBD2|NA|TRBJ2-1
TGTGCCAGCAGTTCAGCTCTGGCGGGAGACAATGAGCAGTTCTTC
CASSSALAGDNEQFF
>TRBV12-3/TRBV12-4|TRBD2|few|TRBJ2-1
TGTGCCAGCAGTTTAGCGTTAGCGGGAGTCGGCTACAATGAGCAGTTCTTC
CASSLALAGVGYNEQFF
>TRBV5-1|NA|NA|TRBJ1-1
TGCGCCAGCAGCTTGGGATCAGGTAGGGGTCGTGCTTTCTTT
CASSLGSGRGRAFF
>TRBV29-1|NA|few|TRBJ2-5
TGCAGCGTTTCTGCTCCGGGACAAGAGACCCAGTACTTC
CSVSAPGQETQYF
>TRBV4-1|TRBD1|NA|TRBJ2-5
TGCGCCAGCAGCCAGTTGACAGGGATGGAGACCCAGTACTTC
CASSQLTGMETQYF
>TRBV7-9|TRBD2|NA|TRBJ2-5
TGTGCCAGCGGCTCCGGACTAGCGGGAGTAGGGGAGACCCAGTACTTC
CASGSGLAGVGETQYF
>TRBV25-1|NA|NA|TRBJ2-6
TGTGCCAGCCTCAGTGGGGCCAACGTCCTGACTTTC
CASLSGANVLTF
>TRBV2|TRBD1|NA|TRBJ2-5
TGTGCCAGCAGATCCCCACAGGGGGAGGCTAAAGAGACCCAGTACTTC
CASRSPQGEAKETQYF
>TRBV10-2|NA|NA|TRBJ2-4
TGCGCCAGCAGTAGAGGGACTCTAGCCAAAAACATTCAGTACTTC
CASSRGTLAKNIQYF
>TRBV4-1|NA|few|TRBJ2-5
TGCGCCAGCAGCCAAGCTATACTGACGGGGGGCCCTCAAGAGACCCAGTACTTC
CASSQAILTGGPQETQYF